This T cell receptor beta chain was identified during a study of T-cell memory formation after mild COVID-19. This clonotype has a handful of counts. TCRdb re-analysed the 5' RACE reads in MiXCR, keeping a single row per CDR3 protein. The data show about 500,000 distinct CDR3 sequences, approximately 20% seen once. With 4 bases clipped from V and 0 bases from J, the junction kept 4 bases outside the gene matches. This CDR3 is built from 16 residues. The chain employs TRBV12-3 or TRBV12-4 and TRBJ2-3, with 10 bases identical to TRBD2. Sequencing was carried out using PBMCs or a T cell subset sorted from them (not recorded which). The TCR sequence derives from an adult woman who had mild COVID-19 (a few samples of this study predate the infection). Cell type and time point are not known. The CDR3 DNA reads as TGTGCCAGCAGTTCCGGACTAGCGGATAGCACAGATACGCAGTATTTT. Its protein is CASSSGLADSTDTQYF.